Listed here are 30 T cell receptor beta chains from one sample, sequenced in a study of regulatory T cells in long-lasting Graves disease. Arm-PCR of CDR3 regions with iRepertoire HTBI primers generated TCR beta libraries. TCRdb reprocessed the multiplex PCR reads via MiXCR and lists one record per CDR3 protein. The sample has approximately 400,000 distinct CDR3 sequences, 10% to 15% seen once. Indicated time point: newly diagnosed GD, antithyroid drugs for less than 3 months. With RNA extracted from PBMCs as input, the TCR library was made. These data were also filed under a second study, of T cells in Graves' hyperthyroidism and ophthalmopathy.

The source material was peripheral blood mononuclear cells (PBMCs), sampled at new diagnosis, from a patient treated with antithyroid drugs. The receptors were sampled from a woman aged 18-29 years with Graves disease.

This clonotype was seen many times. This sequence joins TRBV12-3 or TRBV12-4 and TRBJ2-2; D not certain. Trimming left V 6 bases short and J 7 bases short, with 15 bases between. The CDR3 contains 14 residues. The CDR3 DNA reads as TGTGCCAGCAGCCGAGCGAAAAGTATCGGGGAGCTGTTTTTT. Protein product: CASSRAKSIGELFF.

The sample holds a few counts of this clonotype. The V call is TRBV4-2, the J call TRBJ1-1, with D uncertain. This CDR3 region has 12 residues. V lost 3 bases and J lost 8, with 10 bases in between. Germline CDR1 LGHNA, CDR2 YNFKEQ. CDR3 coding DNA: TGTGCCAGCAGCCAGCCTAACAAGGAAGCTTTCTTT. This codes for CASSQPNKEAFF.

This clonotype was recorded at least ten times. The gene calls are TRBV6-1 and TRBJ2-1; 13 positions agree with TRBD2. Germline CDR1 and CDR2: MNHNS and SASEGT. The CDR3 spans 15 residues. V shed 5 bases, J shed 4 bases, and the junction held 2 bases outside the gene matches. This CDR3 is CASSRLAGGYNEQFF. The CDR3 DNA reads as TGTGCCAGCAGTCGACTAGCGGGGGGATACAATGAGCAGTTCTTC.

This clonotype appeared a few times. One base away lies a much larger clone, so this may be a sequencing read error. CDR3 bases: TGTGCCAGCAGTTTCGGACAGGGGGCCAGGAATGAGCAGTACTTC. Translated, it gives CASSFGQGARNEQYF. The rearrangement joins TRBV3-1 to TRBJ2-1; 11 bases match TRBD1. The assigned J gene may be wrong: the sequence end matches TRBJ2-7 better. CDR1 is LGHDT and CDR2 is YNNKEL in the germline V gene (reference sequence). This CDR3 contains 15 residues.

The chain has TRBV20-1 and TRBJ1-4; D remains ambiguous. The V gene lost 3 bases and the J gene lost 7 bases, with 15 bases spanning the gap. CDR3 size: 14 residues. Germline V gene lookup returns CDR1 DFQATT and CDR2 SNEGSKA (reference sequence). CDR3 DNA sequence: TGCAGTGCTAGGACTATTCGGTGGGGTGAAAAACTGTTTTTT. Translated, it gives CSARTIRWGEKLFF.

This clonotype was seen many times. The DNA of the CDR3 is TGCAGTGCTAGAGATATTATGGGCGAGCAGTACTTC. Translating gives CSARDIMGEQYF. The gene calls are TRBV20-1 and TRBJ2-7; D is unresolved. CDR3 length: 12 residues. V was shortened by 0 bases and J by 6 bases, with 9 bases between the two germline ends. Germline CDR1 DFQATT, CDR2 SNEGSKA (reference sequence).

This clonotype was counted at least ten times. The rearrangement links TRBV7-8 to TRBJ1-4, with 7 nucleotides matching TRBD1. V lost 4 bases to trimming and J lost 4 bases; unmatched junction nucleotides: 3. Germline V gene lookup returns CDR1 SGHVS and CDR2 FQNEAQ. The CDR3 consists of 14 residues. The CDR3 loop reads CASSSRDSNEKLFF. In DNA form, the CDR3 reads TGTGCCAGCAGCTCCCGGGACAGTAATGAAAAACTGTTTTTT.

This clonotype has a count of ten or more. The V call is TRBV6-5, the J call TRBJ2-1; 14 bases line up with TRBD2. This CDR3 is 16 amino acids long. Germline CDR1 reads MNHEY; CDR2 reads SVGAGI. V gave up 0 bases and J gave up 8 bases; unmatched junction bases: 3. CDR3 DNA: TGTGCCAGCAGTTACTCGGGACTAGCGGGAGTTTATGAGCAGTTCTTC. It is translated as CASSYSGLAGVYEQFF.

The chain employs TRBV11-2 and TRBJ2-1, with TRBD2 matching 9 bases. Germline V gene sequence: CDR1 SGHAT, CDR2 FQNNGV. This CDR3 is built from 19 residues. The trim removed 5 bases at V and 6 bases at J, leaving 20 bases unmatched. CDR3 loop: CASSPINRLAGNQGNEQFF. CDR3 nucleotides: TGTGCCAGCAGCCCGATTAACCGGCTAGCGGGGAATCAAGGCAATGAGCAGTTCTTC.

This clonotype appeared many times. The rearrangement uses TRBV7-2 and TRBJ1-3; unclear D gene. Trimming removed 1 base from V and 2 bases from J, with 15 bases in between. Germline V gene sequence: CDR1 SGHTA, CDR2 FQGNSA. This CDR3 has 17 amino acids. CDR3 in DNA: TGTGCCAGCAGCTTAGGAGGGTTGGCAGGTCCTGGAAACACCATATATTTT. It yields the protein CASSLGGLAGPGNTIYF.

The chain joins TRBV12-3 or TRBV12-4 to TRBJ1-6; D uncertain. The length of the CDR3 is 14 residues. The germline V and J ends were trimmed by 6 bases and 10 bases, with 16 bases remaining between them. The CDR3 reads CASSRPGTESPLHF. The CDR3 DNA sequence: TGTGCCAGCAGCCGCCCGGGAACTGAATCACCCCTCCACTTT.

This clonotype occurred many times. In nucleotides, the CDR3 is TGTGCCAGCAGCTTTGAACAGGGTAGTAATGAGCAGTTCTTC. This translates into CASSFEQGSNEQFF. This sequence joins TRBV5-6 and TRBJ2-1; TRBD1 might be the D (6 bases). The V end lost 2 bases, the J end lost 7 bases, and 13 bases lay between the germline ends. CDR1 and CDR2 (germline): SGHDT, YYEEEE. The CDR3 is 14 residues long.

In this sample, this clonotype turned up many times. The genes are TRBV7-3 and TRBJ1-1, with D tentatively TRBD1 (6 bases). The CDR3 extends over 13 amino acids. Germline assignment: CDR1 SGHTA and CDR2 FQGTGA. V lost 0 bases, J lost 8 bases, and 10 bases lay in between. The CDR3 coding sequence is TGTGCCAGCAGCTTAACGAGAGGGGGGGAAGCTTTCTTT. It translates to CASSLTRGGEAFF.

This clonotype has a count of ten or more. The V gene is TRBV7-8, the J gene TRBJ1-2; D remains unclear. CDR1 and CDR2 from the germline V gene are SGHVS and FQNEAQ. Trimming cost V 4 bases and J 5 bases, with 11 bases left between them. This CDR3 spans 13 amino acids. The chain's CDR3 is CASSSVGVYGYTF. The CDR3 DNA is TGTGCCAGCAGCTCGGTTGGAGTGTATGGCTACACCTTC. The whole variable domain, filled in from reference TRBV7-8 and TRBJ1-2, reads GAGVSQSPRYKVAKRGQDVALRCDPISGHVSLFWYQQALGQGPEFLTYFQNEAQLDKSGLPSDRFFAERPEGSVSTLKIQRTQQEDSAVYLCASSSVGVYGYTFGSGTRLTVV.

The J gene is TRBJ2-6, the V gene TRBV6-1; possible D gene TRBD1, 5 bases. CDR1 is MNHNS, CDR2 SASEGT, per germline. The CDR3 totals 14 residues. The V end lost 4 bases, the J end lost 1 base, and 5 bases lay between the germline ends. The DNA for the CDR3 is TGTGCCAGCAGTGGACAGTCTGGGGCCAACGTCCTGACTTTC. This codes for CASSGQSGANVLTF.

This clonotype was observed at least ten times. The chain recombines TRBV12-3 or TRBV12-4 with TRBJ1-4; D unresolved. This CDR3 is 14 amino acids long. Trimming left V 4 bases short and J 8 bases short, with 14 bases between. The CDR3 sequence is CASSSYGPGEKLFF. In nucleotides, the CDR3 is TGTGCCAGCAGTTCCTATGGGCCGGGGGAAAAACTGTTTTTT.

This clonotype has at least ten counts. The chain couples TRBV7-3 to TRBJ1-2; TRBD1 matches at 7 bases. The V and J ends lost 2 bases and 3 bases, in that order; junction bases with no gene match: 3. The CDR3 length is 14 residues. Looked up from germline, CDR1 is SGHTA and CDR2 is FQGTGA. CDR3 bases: TGTGCCAGCAGCTTAGACAGGGAGGACTATGGCTACACCTTC. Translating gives CASSLDREDYGYTF.

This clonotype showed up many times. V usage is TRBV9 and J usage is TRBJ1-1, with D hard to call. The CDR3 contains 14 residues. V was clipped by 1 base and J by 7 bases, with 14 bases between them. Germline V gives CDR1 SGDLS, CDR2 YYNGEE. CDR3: CASSVIGVGGEAFF. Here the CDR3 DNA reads TGTGCCAGCAGCGTAATTGGTGTGGGAGGTGAAGCTTTCTTT.

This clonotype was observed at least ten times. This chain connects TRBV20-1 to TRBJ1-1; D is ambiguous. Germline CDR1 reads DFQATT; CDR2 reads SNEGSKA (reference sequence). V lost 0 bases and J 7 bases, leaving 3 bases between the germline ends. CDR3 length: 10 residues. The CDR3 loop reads CSARDSEAFF. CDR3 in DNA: TGCAGTGCTAGAGACAGTGAAGCTTTCTTT.

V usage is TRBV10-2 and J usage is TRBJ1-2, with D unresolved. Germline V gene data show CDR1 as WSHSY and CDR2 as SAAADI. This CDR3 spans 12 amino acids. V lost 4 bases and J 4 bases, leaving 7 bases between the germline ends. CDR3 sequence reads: CASSVTAYGYTF. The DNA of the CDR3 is TGCGCCAGCAGTGTAACGGCCTATGGCTACACCTTC.

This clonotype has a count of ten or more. DNA of the CDR3: TGTGCCAGCAGCGTGACAGGGTCGGACACCATATATTTT. This translates into CASSVTGSDTIYF. V usage is TRBV9 and J usage is TRBJ1-3; 7 nucleotides agree with TRBD1. This CDR3 comprises 13 residues. The V segment lost 2 bases and the J segment 8 bases; nucleotides outside the gene matches: 4. The germline V gene has CDR1 SGDLS and CDR2 YYNGEE.

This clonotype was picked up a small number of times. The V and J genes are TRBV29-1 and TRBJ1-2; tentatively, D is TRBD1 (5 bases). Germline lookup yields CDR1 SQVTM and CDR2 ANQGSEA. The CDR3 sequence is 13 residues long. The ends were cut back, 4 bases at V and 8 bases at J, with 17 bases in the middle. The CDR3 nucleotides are TGCAGCGTTGGGGGGTACAGCACGGGAGGCTACACCTTC. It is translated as CSVGGYSTGGYTF.

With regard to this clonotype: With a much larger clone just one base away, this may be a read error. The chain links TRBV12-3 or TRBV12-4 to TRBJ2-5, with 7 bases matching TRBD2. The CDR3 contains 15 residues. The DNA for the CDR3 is TGTGCCAGCAGTTCTAGCGGAGGAGATAAAGAGACCCCGTACTTC. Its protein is CASSSSGGDKETPYF.

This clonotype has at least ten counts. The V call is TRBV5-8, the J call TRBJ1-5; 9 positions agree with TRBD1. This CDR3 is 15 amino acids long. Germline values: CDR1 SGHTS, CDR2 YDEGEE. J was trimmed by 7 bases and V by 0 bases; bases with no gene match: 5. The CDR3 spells CASSLEGQGRQPQHF. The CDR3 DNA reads TGTGCCAGCAGCTTGGAGGGACAGGGAAGGCAGCCCCAGCATTTT.

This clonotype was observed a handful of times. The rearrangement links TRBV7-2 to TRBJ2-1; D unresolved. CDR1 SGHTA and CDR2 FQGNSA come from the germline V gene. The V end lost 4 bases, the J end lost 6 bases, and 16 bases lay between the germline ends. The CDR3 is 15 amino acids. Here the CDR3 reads CASSSQYNPGNEQFF. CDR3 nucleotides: TGTGCCAGCAGCTCCCAGTATAATCCGGGCAATGAGCAGTTCTTC. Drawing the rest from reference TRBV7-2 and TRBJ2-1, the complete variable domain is GAGVSQSPSNKVTEKGKDVELRCDPISGHTALYWYRQSLGQGLEFLIYFQGNSAPDKSGLPSDRFSAERTGGSVSTLTIQRTQQEDSAVYLCASSSQYNPGNEQFFGPGTRLTVL.

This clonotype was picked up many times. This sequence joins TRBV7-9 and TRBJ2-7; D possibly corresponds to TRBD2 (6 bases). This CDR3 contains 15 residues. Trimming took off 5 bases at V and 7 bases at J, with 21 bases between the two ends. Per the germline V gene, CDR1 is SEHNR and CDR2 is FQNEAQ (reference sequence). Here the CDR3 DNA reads TGTGCCAGCAGCCTCCCAGGAAGCGGGCAGCGTGAGCAGTACTTC. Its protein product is CASSLPGSGQREQYF.

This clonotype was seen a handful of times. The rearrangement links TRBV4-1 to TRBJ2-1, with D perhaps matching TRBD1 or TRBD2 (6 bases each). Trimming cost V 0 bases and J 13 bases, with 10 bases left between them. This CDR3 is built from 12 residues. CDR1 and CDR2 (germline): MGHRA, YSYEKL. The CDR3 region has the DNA TGCGCCAGCAGCCAAGATTCGGGGGCCCAGTTCTTC. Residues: CASSQDSGAQFF.

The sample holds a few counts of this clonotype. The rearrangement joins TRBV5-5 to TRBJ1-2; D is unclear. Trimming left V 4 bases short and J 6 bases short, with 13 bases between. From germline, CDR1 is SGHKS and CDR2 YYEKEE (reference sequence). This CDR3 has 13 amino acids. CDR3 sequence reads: CASSPRGIDGYTF. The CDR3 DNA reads TGTGCCAGCAGCCCGCGGGGTATCGATGGCTACACCTTC.

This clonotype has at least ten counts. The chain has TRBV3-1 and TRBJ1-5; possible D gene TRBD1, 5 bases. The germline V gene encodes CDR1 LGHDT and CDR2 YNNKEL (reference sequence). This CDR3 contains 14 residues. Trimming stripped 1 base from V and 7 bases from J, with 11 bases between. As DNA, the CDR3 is TGTGCCAGCAGCCAAGGACAGTCGGGACAGCCCCAGCATTTT. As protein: CASSQGQSGQPQHF.

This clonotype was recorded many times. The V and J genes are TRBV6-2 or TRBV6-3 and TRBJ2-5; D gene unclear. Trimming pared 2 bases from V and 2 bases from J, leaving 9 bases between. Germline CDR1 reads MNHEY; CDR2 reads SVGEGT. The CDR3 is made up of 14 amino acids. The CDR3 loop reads CASSYGQFQETQYF. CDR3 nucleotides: TGTGCCAGCAGTTACGGTCAGTTTCAAGAGACCCAGTACTTC.